This TCR beta chain is drawn from a study of Graves' ophthalmopathy and Graves' hyperthyroidism. Study summary: Sampling took place at initial diagnosis, with peripheral blood obtained before any treatment.

CDR3 regions of TCR beta were amplified from RNA transcripts. First-round RT-PCR with HTBI primers preceded a second-round multiplex PCR. TCRdb analysed the multiplex PCR reads with MiXCR anew, one entry per CDR3 protein. The profile shows roughly 380,000 distinct CDR3 sequences, 15% of them singletons. The CDR3 runs to 15 residues. Overall study results and limits: Ophthalmopathy cases were distinguished from stable hyperthyroidism by a 13-signature model, reaching about 85% sensitivity and approximately 83% specificity.

Certain patients, namely those with other autoimmune diseases, uncontrolled infections, pregnancy or lactation, were excluded. The sample holds a few counts of this clonotype. Its antigen remains unidentified. One junction end disagrees with the germline gene, perhaps due to a read error. The sequenced sample consisted of peripheral blood. The rearrangement links TRBV12-3 or TRBV12-4 to TRBJ2-7, with TRBD2 matching 11 bases. This TCR was sampled from a woman aged 18-29 years with stable Graves' hyperthyroidism. CDR3 sequence (DNA): TGTGCCAGCACTTTAGGGCTAGCGGGAGGTTACGAGCAGTACTTC. This codes for CASTLGLAGGYEQYF.